This TCR beta chain was observed in a study of shared clonotypes between healthy human individuals. On the study more broadly: Per donor, three plates held CD4 naive cells, three held CD4 memory, two held CD8 naive and one held CD8 memory.

Each subset's genomic DNA was split evenly across several immunoSEQ plates. The table came from immunoSEQ multiplex PCR; TCRdb's copy has only in-frame clones and leaves some out. The sample contains approximately 2,200,000 clones, approximately 94% of which appear only once. For this clone: Its antigen remains unknown.

The germline V and J ends were trimmed by 7 bases and 7 bases, with 19 bases remaining between them. CDR1 is MGHDK and CDR2 is SYGVNS in the germline V gene. This CDR3 has 15 residues. Study conclusions and caveats: Inspection by rarefaction showed sorted-subset sequencing to be incomplete despite large depth.

Only CD45RO-negative cells positively selected for CCR7 counted as naive CD8 cells, so terminally differentiated effector memory CD45RA+ cells were excluded. The receptor comes from a young man in good health. Some clones in this sample may be carry-over from other donors' samples. V and J are TRBV25-1 and TRBJ1-4, with a weak D call TRBD1 (6 bases). The sample was naive CD8+ T cells from PBMCs. The CDR3 is CASMTPTQGGEKLFF. CDR3 DNA sequence: TGTGCCAGCATGACCCCTACCCAAGGGGGTGAAAAACTGTTTTTT.